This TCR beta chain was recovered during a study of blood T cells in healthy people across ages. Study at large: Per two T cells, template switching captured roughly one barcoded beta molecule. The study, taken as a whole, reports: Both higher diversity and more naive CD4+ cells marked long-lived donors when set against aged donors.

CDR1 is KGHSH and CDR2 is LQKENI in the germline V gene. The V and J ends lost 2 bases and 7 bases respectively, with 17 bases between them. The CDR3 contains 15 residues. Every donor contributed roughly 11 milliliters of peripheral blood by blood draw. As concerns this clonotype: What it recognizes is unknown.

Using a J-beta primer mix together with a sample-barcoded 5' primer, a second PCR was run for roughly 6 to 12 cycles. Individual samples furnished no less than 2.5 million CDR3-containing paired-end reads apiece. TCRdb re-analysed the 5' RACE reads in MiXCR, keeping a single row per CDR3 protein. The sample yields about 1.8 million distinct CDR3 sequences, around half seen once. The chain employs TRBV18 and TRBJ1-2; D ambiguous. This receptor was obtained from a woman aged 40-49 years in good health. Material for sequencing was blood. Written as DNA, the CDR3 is TGTGCCAGCTCACCAAATCCGGGAGGTACGAGTGGCTACACCTTC. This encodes CASSPNPGGTSGYTF.